The text below deals with one T cell receptor (beta chain). This record belongs to a study of shared clonotypes between healthy human individuals. Profiling relied on immunoSEQ multiplex PCR, and the TCRdb table lists in-frame clones only, not all of them. Among approximately 980,000 clones listed, less than 85% were seen once. The receptor was isolated from a man younger than 30 in good health. Sample: memory CD4+ T cells sorted from blood. The subset here: CD45RA-negative fraction.

The CDR3 loop is CASSIGLADRQETQYF. CDR3 sequence (DNA): TGTGCCAGTAGTATAGGGCTAGCGGACAGACAAGAGACCCAGTACTTC. The J gene is TRBJ2-5, the V gene TRBV19; possible D gene TRBD2, 7 bases. Germline V gene data show CDR1 as LNHDA and CDR2 as SQIVND (reference sequence). V lost 1 base and J lost 2, with 14 bases in between. This CDR3 has 16 amino acids.